This passage covers 5 T cell receptor beta chains from one sample sequenced in a study of beta chain features in type 1 diabetes. Expressed TCRB transcripts were sequenced after all isolated RNA was converted to cDNA. Method: immunoSEQ multiplex PCR; TCRdb's copy keeps in-frame clones and lacks some. The sample contains about 60,000 clones, about 61% of which appear only once. The sequenced material came from Tregs from blood. The origin of the receptors is a young woman in good health.

The chain uses TRBV7-2 and TRBJ2-7; 7 positions agree with TRBD1. V shed 5 bases, J shed 5 bases, and the junction held 9 bases outside the gene matches. The germline gives CDR1 SGHTA, CDR2 FQGNSA. The CDR3 spans 14 residues. This CDR3 is CASSPSGGENEQYF. As DNA, the CDR3 is TGTGCCAGCAGCCCCTCAGGGGGAGAGAACGAGCAGTACTTC. The variable domain in full, completed from reference TRBV7-2 and TRBJ2-7, reads GAGVSQSPSNKVTEKGKDVELRCDPISGHTALYWYRQSLGQGLEFLIYFQGNSAPDKSGLPSDRFSAERTGGSVSTLTIQRTQQEDSAVYLCASSPSGGENEQYFGPGTRLTVT.

The CDR3 sequence is CASSPTGLQETQYF. CDR3 bases: TGCGCCAGCAGTCCGACAGGCCTCCAAGAGACCCAGTACTTC. The chain carries TRBV5-1 and TRBJ2-5; the D gene is possibly TRBD1 (6 bases). CDR1 and CDR2 (germline): SGHRS, YFSETQ. The CDR3 extends over 14 amino acids. V lost 5 bases and J lost 1, with 12 bases in between.

This clone has only one observation. V gene TRBV5-5 combines with J gene TRBJ2-2; D is possibly TRBD1 (5 bases). Germline CDR1 SGHKS, CDR2 YYEKEE (reference sequence). The CDR3 covers 13 residues. V was cut by 5 bases and J by 1 base, with 6 bases left in between. This CDR3 is CASRRGNTGELFF. The DNA of the CDR3 is TGTGCCAGCAGAAGGGGGAACACCGGGGAGCTGTTTTTT.

This clone has just a few counts. The chain carries TRBV7-2 and TRBJ1-1; 7 bases are a match to TRBD1. With V trimmed by 7 bases and J by 5 bases, 13 bases remained unmatched. The CDR3 runs to 15 residues. In germline, CDR1 is SGHTA, CDR2 FQGNSA. This CDR3 reads CASKSRRGRGTEAFF. In DNA, the CDR3 is TGTGCCAGCAAATCAAGGAGGGGGCGCGGGACTGAAGCTTTCTTT.

This sequence joins TRBV9 and TRBJ1-3; D might be TRBD1 (5 bases). Deletions cut 2 bases from V and 3 bases from J, with 12 bases between. The CDR3 is 15 amino acids. CDR1 SGDLS and CDR2 YYNGEE come from the germline V gene. The CDR3 spells CASSVGGSGGNTIYF. CDR3 DNA: TGTGCCAGCAGCGTTGGGGGGAGCGGTGGAAACACCATATATTTT.